This T cell receptor beta chain comes out of a study of cytomegalovirus exposure and HLA in healthy donors. V lost 4 bases and J lost 8; bases outside the gene matches: 10. The germline CDR1 and CDR2 sequences are SGHAT and FQNNGV. This CDR3 comprises 15 residues. The PCR ran on 60 Vbeta and 13 Jbeta primers. The assay was immunoSEQ multiplex PCR, and TCRdb's table has in-frame clones only and misses some. The sample has about 120,000 clones; about 15% are singletons. Sequencing was carried out using PBMCs. The V gene is TRBV11-2, the J gene TRBJ2-1, with 8 bases aligning to TRBD2. This TCR came from a female donor in good health and CMV-seropositive. The CDR3 bases are TGTGCCAGCAGCTCCGGCGGGGTAGCGGGGTATGAGCAGTTCTTC. Residues: CASSSGGVAGYEQFF.